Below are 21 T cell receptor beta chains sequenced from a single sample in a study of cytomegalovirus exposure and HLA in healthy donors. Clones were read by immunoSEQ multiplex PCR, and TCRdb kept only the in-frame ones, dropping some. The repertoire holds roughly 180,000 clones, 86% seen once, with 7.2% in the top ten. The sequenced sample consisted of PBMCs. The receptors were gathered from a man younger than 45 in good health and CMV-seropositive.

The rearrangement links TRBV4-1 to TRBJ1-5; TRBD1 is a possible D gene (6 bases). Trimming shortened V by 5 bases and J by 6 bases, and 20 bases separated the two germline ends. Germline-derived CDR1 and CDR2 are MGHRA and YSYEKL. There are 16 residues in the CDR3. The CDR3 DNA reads TGCGCCAGCAGCTTATCCCCGGGGGCGTCGGGTCAGCCCCAGCATTTT. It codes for CASSLSPGASGQPQHF.

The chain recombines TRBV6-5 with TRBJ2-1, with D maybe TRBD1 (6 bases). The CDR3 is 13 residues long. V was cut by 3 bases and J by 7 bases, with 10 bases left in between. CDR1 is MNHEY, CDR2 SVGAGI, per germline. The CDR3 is CASSYGQGNEQFF. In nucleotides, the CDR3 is TGTGCCAGCAGTTATGGGCAGGGGAATGAGCAGTTCTTC.

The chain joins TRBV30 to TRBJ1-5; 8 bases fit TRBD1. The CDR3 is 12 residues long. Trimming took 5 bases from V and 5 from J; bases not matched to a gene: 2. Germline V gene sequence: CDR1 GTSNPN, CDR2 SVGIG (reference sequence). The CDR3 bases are TGTGCCTGGGGACAGGGCCATCAGCCCCAGCATTTT. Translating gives CAWGQGHQPQHF.

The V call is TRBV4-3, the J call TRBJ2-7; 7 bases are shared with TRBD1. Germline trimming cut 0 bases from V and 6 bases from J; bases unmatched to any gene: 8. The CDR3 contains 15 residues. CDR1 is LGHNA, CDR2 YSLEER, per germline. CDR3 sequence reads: CASSQDRDRSSEQYF. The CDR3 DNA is TGCGCCAGCAGCCAAGATCGGGACAGATCCAGCGAGCAGTACTTC.

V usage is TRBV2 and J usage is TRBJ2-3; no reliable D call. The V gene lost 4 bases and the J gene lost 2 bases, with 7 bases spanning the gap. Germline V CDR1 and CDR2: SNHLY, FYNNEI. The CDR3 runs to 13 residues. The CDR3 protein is CASSVDITDTQYF. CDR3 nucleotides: TGTGCCAGCAGTGTTGACATCACAGATACGCAGTATTTT.

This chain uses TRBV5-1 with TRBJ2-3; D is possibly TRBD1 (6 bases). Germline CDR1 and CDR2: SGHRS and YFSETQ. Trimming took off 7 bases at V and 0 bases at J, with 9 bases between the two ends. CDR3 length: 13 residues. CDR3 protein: CASGTGSTDTQYF. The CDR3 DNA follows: TGCGCCAGCGGAACAGGGAGCACAGATACGCAGTATTTT. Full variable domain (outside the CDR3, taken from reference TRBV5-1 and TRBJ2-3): KAGVTQTPRYLIKTRGQQVTLSCSPISGHRSVSWYQQTPGQGLQFLFEYFSETQRNKGNFPGRFSGRQFSNSRSEMNVSTLELGDSALYLCASGTGSTDTQYFGPGTRLTVL.

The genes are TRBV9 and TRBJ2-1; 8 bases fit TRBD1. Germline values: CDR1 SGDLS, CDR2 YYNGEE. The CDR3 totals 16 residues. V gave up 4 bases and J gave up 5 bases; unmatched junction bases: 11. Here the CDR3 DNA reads TGTGCCAGCAGCCCTCGACAGGGGCCATTTAACAATGAGCAGTTCTTC. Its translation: CASSPRQGPFNNEQFF.

CDR3 DNA sequence: TGCAGCGCTACGGGACAGGCTAACTATGGCTACACCTTC. Protein sequence: CSATGQANYGYTF. This rearrangement joins TRBV29-1 to TRBJ1-2; 8 bases are shared with TRBD1. The CDR3 is 13 residues long. Trimming cost V 7 bases and J 0 bases; bases outside gene matches: 4. CDR1 is SQVTM, CDR2 ANQGSEA, per germline.

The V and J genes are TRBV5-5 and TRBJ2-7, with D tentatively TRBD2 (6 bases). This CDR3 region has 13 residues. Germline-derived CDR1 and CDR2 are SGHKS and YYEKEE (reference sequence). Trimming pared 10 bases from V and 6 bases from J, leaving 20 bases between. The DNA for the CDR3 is TGTGCCGGATTTGAGCCAAAGGAGGGCGAGCAGTACTTC. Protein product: CAGFEPKEGEQYF.

CDR3 loop: CASSVGGGNNEQFF. The CDR3 nucleotides read TGTGCCAGCAGCGTAGGTGGGGGGAACAATGAGCAGTTCTTC. The chain combines TRBV9 with TRBJ2-1; D may be TRBD2 (6 bases). Trimming left V 0 bases short and J 5 bases short, with 9 bases between. Per germline, CDR1 SGDLS and CDR2 YYNGEE. The CDR3 runs 14 residues.

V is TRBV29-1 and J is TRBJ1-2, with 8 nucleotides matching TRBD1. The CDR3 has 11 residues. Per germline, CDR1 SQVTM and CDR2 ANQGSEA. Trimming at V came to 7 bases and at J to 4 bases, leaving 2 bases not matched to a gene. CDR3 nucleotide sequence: TGCAGCGGGACAGGGTCCTATGGCTACACCTTC. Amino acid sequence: CSGTGSYGYTF.

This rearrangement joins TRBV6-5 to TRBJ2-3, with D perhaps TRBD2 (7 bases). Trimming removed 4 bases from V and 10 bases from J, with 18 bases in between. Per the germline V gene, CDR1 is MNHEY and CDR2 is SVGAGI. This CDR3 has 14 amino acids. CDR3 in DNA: TGTGCCAGCAGTTGGGCCCGGGGGGCAGTGGCGCAGTATTTT. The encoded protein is CASSWARGAVAQYF.

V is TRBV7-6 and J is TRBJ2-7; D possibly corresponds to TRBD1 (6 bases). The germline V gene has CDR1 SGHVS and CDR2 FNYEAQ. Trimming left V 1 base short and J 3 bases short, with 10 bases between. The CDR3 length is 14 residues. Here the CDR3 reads CASSLEPGDYEQYF. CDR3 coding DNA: TGTGCCAGCAGCTTAGAGCCAGGGGACTACGAGCAGTACTTC. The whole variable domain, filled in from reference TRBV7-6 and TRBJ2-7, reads GAGVSQSPRYKVTKRGQDVALRCDPISGHVSLYWYRQALGQGPEFLTYFNYEAQQDKSGLPNDRFSAERPEGSISTLTIQRTEQRDSAMYRCASSLEPGDYEQYFGPGTRLTVT.

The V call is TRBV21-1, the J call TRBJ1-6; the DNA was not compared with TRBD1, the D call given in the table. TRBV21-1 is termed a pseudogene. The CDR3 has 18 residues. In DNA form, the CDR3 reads TGTGCCAGAAGGACAGGGGTCTTATTCAGCTCCTATAATTCACCCCTCCACTTT. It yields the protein CARRTGVLFSSYNSPLHF.

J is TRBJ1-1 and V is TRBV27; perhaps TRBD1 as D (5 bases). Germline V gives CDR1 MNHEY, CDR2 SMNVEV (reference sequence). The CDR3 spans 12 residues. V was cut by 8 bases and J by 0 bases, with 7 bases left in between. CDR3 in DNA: TGTGCCAGCGGGGCCATGAACACTGAAGCTTTCTTT. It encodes CASGAMNTEAFF.

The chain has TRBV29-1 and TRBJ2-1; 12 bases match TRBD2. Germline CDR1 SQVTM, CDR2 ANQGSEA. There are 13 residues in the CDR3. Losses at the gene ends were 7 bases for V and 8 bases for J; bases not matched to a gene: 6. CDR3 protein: CSATSGGWDEQFF. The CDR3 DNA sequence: TGCAGCGCAACTAGCGGGGGGTGGGATGAGCAGTTCTTC.

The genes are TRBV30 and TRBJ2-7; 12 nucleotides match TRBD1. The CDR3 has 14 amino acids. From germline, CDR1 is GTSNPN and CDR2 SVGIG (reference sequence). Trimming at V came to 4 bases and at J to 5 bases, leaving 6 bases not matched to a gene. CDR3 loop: CAWNRDRGLNEQYF. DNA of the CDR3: TGTGCCTGGAACCGGGACAGGGGGCTGAACGAGCAGTACTTC.

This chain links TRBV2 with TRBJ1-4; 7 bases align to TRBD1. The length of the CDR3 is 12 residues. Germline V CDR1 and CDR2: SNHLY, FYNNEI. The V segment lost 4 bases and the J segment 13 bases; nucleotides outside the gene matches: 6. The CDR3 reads CASSGDSNVLFF. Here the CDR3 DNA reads TGTGCCAGCAGTGGGGACAGCAATGTACTGTTTTTT.

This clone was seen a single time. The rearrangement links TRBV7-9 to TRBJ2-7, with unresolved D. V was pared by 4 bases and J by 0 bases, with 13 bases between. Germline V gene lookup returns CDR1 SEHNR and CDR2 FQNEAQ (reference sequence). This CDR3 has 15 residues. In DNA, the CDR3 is TGTGCCAGCAGCTCCCAGCCTGGCGACTCCTACGAGCAGTACTTC. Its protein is CASSSQPGDSYEQYF.

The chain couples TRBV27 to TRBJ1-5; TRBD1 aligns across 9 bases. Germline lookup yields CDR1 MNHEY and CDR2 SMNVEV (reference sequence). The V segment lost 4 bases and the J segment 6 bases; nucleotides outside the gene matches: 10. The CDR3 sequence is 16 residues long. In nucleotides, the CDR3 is TGTGCCAGCAGTTCCCAACCGGGACAGGGTCGTCAGCCCCAGCATTTT. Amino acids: CASSSQPGQGRQPQHF.

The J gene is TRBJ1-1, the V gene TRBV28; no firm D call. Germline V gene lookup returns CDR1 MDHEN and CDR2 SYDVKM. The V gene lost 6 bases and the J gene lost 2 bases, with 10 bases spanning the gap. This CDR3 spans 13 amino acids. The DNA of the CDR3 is TGTGCCAGCAGCCGCCCTTATAACACTGAAGCTTTCTTT. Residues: CASSRPYNTEAFF.